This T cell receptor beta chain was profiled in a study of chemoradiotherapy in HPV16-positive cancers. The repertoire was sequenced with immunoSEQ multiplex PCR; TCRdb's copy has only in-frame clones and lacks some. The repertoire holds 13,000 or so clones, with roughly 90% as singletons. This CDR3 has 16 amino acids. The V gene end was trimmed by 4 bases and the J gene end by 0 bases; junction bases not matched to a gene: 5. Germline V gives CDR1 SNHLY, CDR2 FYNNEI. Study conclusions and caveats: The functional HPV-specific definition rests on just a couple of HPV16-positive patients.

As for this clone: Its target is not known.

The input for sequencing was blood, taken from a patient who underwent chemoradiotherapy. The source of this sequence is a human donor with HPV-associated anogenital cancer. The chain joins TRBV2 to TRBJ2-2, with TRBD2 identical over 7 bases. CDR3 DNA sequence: TGTGCCAGCAGTGGGCGCCTAGCGGCGAACACCGGGGAGCTGTTTTTT. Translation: CASSGRLAANTGELFF.